Reported below is one T cell receptor (beta chain). Its antigen is still unknown. What was amplified from RNA transcripts were TCR beta CDR3 regions. Researchers ran a first-round RT-PCR on the TCR CDR3 using the HTBI primer set. TCRdb itself ran the multiplex PCR reads through MiXCR, one entry per CDR3 protein. The sample records over 650,000 distinct CDR3 sequences, about 16% being singletons. The sample is drawn from a study of T cells in Graves' hyperthyroidism and ophthalmopathy. Whole-study results and caveats: Median prediction lead before ophthalmopathy onset was roughly 6 months with the model.

Trimming removed 8 bases from V and 3 bases from J; junction bases left unmatched: 6. The V gene's germline CDR1 is MNHEY and CDR2 SMNVEV (reference sequence). This CDR3 comprises 14 residues. The origin of this receptor is a man aged 18 to 30 with Graves' hyperthyroidism. The sequenced material came from blood. This chain uses TRBV27 with TRBJ1-1; 10 bases fit TRBD1. Here the CDR3 reads CASAPTGGYTEAFF. CDR3 coding DNA: TGTGCCAGCGCCCCGACAGGGGGCTACACTGAAGCTTTCTTT.